The rows below give T cell receptor beta chains drawn from one sample of a study of post-analysis software for immune sequencing data. TCRdb reanalysed the PCR reads using MiXCR and keeps one entry per CDR3 protein. This repertoire shows around 770,000 distinct CDR3 sequences, roughly 46% found once; its top ten account for roughly 5.2%. Sequencing input: blood. All receptors come from a girl aged 10 to 17 with multiple sclerosis. Each CDR3 is given with its conserved first and last residue. D genes are given only for firm matches. Size is stated for part of the rows, as once, few or many counts, or as a class when the clone is expanded.

j_call clone_size v_call d_call cdr3_aa cdr3_nt
TRBJ2-7 few TRBV27 NA CASSLGFPGYEQYF TGTGCCAGCAGTTTAGGGTTTCCGGGCTACGAGCAGTACTTC
TRBJ2-5 NA TRBV7-2 NA CASSSTRYQETQYF TGTGCCAGCAGCTCCACTAGGTACCAAGAGACCCAGTACTTC
TRBJ1-1 NA TRBV30 NA CAWSVSWNTEAFF TGTGCCTGGAGTGTCTCTTGGAACACTGAAGCTTTCTTT
TRBJ2-7 NA TRBV5-1 NA CASSLGGTEEYEQYF TGCGCCAGCAGCCTAGGAGGGACGGAGGAGTACGAGCAGTACTTC
TRBJ2-1 NA TRBV29-1 NA CSVLRGSYNEQFF TGCAGCGTTCTTCGTGGGAGCTACAATGAGCAGTTCTTC
TRBJ2-1 NA TRBV11-2 NA CASSSASSYNEQFF TGTGCCAGCAGCTCGGCGAGCTCCTACAATGAGCAGTTCTTC
TRBJ2-7 NA TRBV7-9 TRBD1 CASSLEGAGYEQYF TGTGCCAGCAGCTTAGAGGGGGCAGGGTACGAGCAGTACTTC
TRBJ2-5 NA TRBV5-6 TRBD1 CASSPPDRALETQYF TGTGCCAGCAGCCCCCCGGACAGGGCTTTGGAGACCCAGTACTTC
TRBJ1-6 few TRBV20-1 NA CSARLNSYNSPLHF TGCAGTGCTAGACTGAACTCCTATAATTCACCCCTCCACTTT
TRBJ2-7 few TRBV11-2 NA CASRRETGWGSYEQYF TGTGCCAGCAGGCGCGAGACGGGTTGGGGCTCCTACGAGCAGTACTTC
TRBJ2-3 NA TRBV6-5 NA CASSQQGLLATDTQYF TGTGCCAGCAGTCAACAGGGATTGCTAGCCACAGATACGCAGTATTTT
TRBJ1-1 NA TRBV29-1 NA CSVGQAKGAFF TGCAGCGTTGGACAGGCCAAGGGAGCTTTCTTT
TRBJ2-3 NA TRBV4-2 NA CASSQILSGLTPSTDTQYF TGTGCCAGCAGCCAAATCCTTAGCGGACTTACGCCTAGCACAGATACGCAGTATTTT
TRBJ2-7 few TRBV7-8 TRBD1 CASQRTGTGSYEQYF TGTGCCAGCCAAAGAACCGGGACAGGCTCCTACGAGCAGTACTTC
TRBJ2-7 few TRBV12-3/TRBV12-4 NA CASSLGGGGTFREQYF TGTGCCAGCAGTTTAGGTGGAGGGGGGACGTTCCGCGAGCAGTACTTC
TRBJ2-7 NA TRBV7-6 NA CASSPYQGSSYEQYF TGTGCCAGCAGCCCTTACCAGGGCAGCTCCTACGAGCAGTACTTC
TRBJ2-5 NA TRBV5-1 TRBD2 CASSLEAGHQETQYF TGCGCCAGCAGCTTGGAAGCGGGGCACCAAGAGACCCAGTACTTC
TRBJ2-1 few TRBV7-9 NA CASSPDWPNEQFF TGTGCCAGCAGCCCGGACTGGCCCAATGAGCAGTTCTTC
TRBJ2-1 NA TRBV6-5 TRBD2 CASSPRLAGVNEQFF TGTGCCAGCAGTCCTAGACTAGCGGGAGTCAATGAGCAGTTCTTC
TRBJ2-7 NA TRBV7-8 NA CASSLVTGTSSHEQYF TGTGCCAGCAGCTTAGTAACAGGGACGAGCTCCCACGAGCAGTACTTC
TRBJ2-7 NA TRBV27 NA CASSPGLNRQVPQQYF TGTGCCAGCAGTCCCGGACTGAATCGTCAGGTCCCTCAGCAGTACTTC
TRBJ2-4 NA TRBV6-1 NA CASSEQGRLIQYF TGTGCCAGCAGTGAGCAGGGAAGGCTCATTCAGTACTTC
TRBJ1-5 NA TRBV6-1 NA CASSEPGGPQHF TGTGCCAGCAGTGAGCCAGGTGGGCCCCAGCATTTT
TRBJ1-2 NA TRBV6-5 NA CASRSEGPGYTF TGTGCCAGCAGGTCCGAGGGACCCGGCTACACCTTC
TRBJ1-5 NA TRBV5-1 NA CASSLVPGPQPQHF TGCGCCAGCAGCTTGGTTCCAGGGCCTCAGCCCCAGCATTTT
TRBJ2-7 NA TRBV12-3/TRBV12-4 TRBD2 CASSLDPGGSYEQYF TGTGCCAGCAGTTTAGATCCGGGAGGCTCCTACGAGCAGTACTTC